The sequence of this TCR beta chain was determined in a study of CD8 T cells in Susac syndrome (dated by TCRdb to between 2018 and 2021). Turning to the overall study: Of the Susac syndrome patients who were sequenced, about eight were in clinical remission while about six had clinically active disease. At the time of blood withdrawal, Susac syndrome patients were either therapy-naive, taking corticosteroids (with some also receiving IVIg), or on IVIg alone. Repertoire sequencing was used to test whether CD8+ T cell activation and differentiation in Susac syndrome was antigen driven. The investigation overall reported the following: The study acknowledged that relatively few individuals were included in the TCR sequencing and HLA analysis. No clonal expansion was detected in the CD4+ T cell repertoire of Susac syndrome patients.

A note on this clonotype: What antigen it recognizes has not been identified. Base qualities are not provided; no much larger clone lies one nucleotide away.

Peripheral blood CD8+ and CD4+ T cells from healthy donors, Susac syndrome patients and multiple sclerosis patients were profiled using high-throughput TCR beta sequencing. Susac syndrome patients met recently defined diagnostic criteria for definite or probable disease. Bulk CD8+ and CD4+ T cells were purified magnetically by negative isolation, whereas CD8+ TEMRA cells were enriched by FACS. Blood was drawn into EDTA tubes, processed within 24 hours, and PBMCs were isolated by density gradient centrifugation. PBMCs intended for TCR sequencing were frozen in liquid nitrogen and were later thawed in a 37 degrees C water bath. Purity of sorted or isolated CD4+, CD8+ and CD8+ TEMRA cells was at least 90%. CDR1 is given as SEHNR and CDR2 as FQNEAQ, both from the germline V gene (reference sequence). V ends up 6 bases short and J 3 bases short, with an unmatched junction base count of 13. Counted from cysteine to phenylalanine, this CDR3 has 18 amino acids. Only the CDR3 region is kept as DNA, spanning 54 bases read in frame from base 1.

RNA was extracted using the RNeasy kit, and about 0.45 to 1 ug of the RNA was reverse transcribed with random hexamers. The immunoSEQ multiplex PCR assay, which covers 54 Vbeta and 13 Jbeta segments, was used to amplify TCR beta CDR3 regions. To correct PCR amplification bias, a synthetic template baseline was used for both primer optimization and computational correction. Per the original workflow: Only productive sequences were kept, with reads annotated to V, D and J genes according to IMGT and analyzed in immunoSEQ Analyzer. Clonality was calculated as one minus the Shannon entropy normalized by log2 of the number of productive unique sequences. For each patient and control, public and private clones were evaluated within the 100 most prevalent clones. A clone was defined as Susac-specific if it was absent from the healthy and MS cohorts, from some 1,100 published viral clones and from other ImmuneACCESS disease sequences. The raw public reads went through TCRdb reprocessing: fastp at Q25, MiXCR clone calling, in-frame beta chains kept. All rows with the same CDR3 protein become a single entry with the most common DNA and genes. TCRdb's processing, not the study's, gives the V and J calls here. Counted in this sample were about 140,000 distinct CDR3 sequences; approximately 95% of them appeared once. The ten largest clones represent more than 0.11% of the sample.

The material sequenced was CD4+ T cells from PBMCs. In this chain, TRBV7-9 is recombined with TRBJ2-5, and 13 junction bases match TRBD2. The origin of this receptor is a human donor with Susac syndrome. The CDR3 protein: CASSFGTSGNRGKETQYF. The sequenced DNA is TGTGCCAGCAGTTTTGGGACTAGCGGGAACCGGGGAAAAGAGACCCAGTACTTC.